This T cell receptor (beta chain) was retrieved from a study of blood T cell repertoires in COVID-19. Authors' data handling: For nucleated cells, counts were estimated from reference gene primer amplification. TCRdb's copy holds only in-frame clones and misses some; the assay was immunoSEQ multiplex PCR. V and J calls and clone size come straight from that table; D and trimming were deduced from the DNA. The repertoire has about 87,000 clones, over 70% of them found once; the top ten carry around 4.4%. This clone was picked up a small number of times. This CDR3 has 18 amino acids. V lost 0 bases, J lost 0 bases, and 12 bases lay in between. Germline values: CDR1 SGHVS, CDR2 FQNEAQ.

The rearrangement uses TRBV7-8 and TRBJ1-6; D unresolved. The clonotype originates from a woman between 45 and 60 years old with acute or convalescent COVID-19. Sequences were obtained from peripheral blood. CDR3 sequence (DNA): TGTGCCAGCAGCTTAGCGCGGTCGGGGAGCTCCTATAATTCACCCCTCCACTTT. This gives the protein CASSLARSGSSYNSPLHF.